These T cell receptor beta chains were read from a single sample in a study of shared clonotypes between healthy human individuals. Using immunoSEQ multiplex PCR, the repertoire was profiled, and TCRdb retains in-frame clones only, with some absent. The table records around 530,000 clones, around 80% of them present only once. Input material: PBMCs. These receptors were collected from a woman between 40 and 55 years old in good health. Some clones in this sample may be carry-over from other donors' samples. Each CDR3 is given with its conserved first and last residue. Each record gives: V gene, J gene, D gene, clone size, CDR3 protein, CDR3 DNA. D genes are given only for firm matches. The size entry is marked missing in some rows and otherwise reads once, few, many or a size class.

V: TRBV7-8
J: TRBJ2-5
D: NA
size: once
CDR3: CATGEASETQYF
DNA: TGTGCCACGGGAGAGGCCTCGGAGACCCAGTACTTC

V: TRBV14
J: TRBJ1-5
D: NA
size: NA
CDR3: CASSQSLADGLGSNQPQHF
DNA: TGTGCCAGCAGCCAAAGTTTGGCAGATGGCCTCGGTAGCAATCAGCCCCAGCATTTT

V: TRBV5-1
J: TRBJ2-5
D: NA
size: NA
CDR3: CASSYAGLGETQYF
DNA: TGCGCCAGCAGCTACGCAGGGTTGGGAGAGACCCAGTACTTC

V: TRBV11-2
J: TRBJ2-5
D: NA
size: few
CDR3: CASSLDGGARETQYF
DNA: TGTGCCAGCAGCTTAGATGGGGGGGCGAGGGAGACCCAGTACTTC

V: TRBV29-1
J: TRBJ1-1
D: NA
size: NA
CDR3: CSVDLDTEAFF
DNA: TGCAGCGTTGACCTGGACACTGAAGCTTTCTTT

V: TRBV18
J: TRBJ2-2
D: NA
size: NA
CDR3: CASSREEVGELFF
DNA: TGTGCCAGCTCACGCGAAGAGGTCGGGGAGCTGTTTTTT

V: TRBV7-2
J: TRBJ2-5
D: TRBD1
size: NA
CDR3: CASSFYRDSQETQYF
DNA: TGTGCCAGCAGCTTCTACCGGGACAGCCAAGAGACCCAGTACTTC

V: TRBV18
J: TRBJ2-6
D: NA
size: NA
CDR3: CASSPSPPLLGANVLTF
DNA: TGTGCCAGCTCACCATCCCCGCCCCTCTTAGGGGCCAACGTCCTGACTTTC

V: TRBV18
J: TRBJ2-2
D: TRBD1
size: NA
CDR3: CASSPPGQGDTGELFF
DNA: TGTGCCAGCTCACCTCCCGGACAGGGAGACACCGGGGAGCTGTTTTTT

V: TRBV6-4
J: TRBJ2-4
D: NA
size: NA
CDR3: CASSEGGGVDIQYF
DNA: TGTGCCAGCAGTGAAGGGGGGGGAGTAGACATTCAGTACTTC

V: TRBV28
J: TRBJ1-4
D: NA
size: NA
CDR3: CASISPGGGNEKLFF
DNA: TGTGCCAGCATCTCCCCTGGGGGGGGTAATGAAAAACTGTTTTTT

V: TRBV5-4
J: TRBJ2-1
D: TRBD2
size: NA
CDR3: CAGGLAHEQFF
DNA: TGTGCCGGGGGACTAGCCCATGAGCAGTTCTTC

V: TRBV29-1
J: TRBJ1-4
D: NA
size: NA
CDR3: CSAKTGVTNEKLFF
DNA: TGCAGCGCGAAAACAGGTGTAACTAATGAAAAACTGTTTTTT

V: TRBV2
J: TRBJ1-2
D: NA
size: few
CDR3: CASSVIPYGYTF
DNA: TGTGCCAGCAGTGTGATCCCCTATGGCTACACCTTC

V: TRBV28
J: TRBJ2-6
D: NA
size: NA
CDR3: CASSLSGANVLTF
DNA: TGTGCCAGCAGCCTCTCTGGGGCCAACGTCCTGACTTTC

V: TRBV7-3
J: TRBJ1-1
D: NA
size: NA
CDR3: CASSLLPGDTEAFF
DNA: TGTGCCAGCAGCTTATTACCAGGGGACACTGAAGCTTTCTTT

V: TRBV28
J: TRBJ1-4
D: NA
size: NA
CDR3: CASSLSGDTTNEKLFF
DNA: TGTGCCAGCAGTTTATCGGGGGACACAACTAATGAAAAACTGTTTTTT

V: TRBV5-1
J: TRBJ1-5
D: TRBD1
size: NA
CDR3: CASSLGQGGSPQHF
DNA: TGCGCCAGCAGCTTGGGGCAGGGGGGATCACCCCAGCATTTT

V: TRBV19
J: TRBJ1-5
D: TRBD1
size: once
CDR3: CASSNRPAQGRGNQPQHF
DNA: TGTGCCAGTAGTAACCGCCCAGCACAGGGGAGGGGCAATCAGCCCCAGCATTTT

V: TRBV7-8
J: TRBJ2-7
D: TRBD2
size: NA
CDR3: CASSLGTGGQRGGLEQYF
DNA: TGTGCCAGCAGCTTAGGAACAGGGGGGCAGCGGGGGGGGCTCGAGCAGTACTTC

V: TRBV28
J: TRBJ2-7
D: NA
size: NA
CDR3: CASSLSISSYEQYF
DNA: TGTGCCAGCAGTTTGAGTATAAGCTCCTACGAGCAGTACTTC

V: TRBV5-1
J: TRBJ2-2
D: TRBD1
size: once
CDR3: CASSLAPGGPRTGELFF
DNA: TGCGCCAGCAGCTTGGCACCAGGGGGCCCTAGAACCGGGGAGCTGTTTTTT

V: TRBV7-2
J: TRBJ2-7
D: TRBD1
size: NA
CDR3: CASSFTGGFVSEQYF
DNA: TGTGCCAGCAGCTTCACAGGGGGTTTCGTCTCCGAGCAGTACTTC

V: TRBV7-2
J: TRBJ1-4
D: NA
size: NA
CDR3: CASSPGQLNEKLFF
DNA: TGTGCCAGCAGCCCGGGACAATTAAATGAAAAACTGTTTTTT

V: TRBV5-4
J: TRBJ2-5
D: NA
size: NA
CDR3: CASSLGAERTQYF
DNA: TGTGCCAGCAGCTTGGGGGCTGAACGGACCCAGTACTTC

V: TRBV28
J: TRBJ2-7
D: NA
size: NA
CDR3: CASSLKSYYEQYF
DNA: TGTGCCAGCAGTTTAAAGTCTTACTACGAGCAGTACTTC

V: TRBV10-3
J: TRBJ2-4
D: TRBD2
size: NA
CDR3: CAISTPSGSLAKNIQYF
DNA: TGTGCCATCAGCACACCCAGCGGGAGCCTAGCCAAAAACATTCAGTACTTC

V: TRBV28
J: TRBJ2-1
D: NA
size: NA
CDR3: CASSSGIRGEQFF
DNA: TGTGCCAGCAGTTCCGGGATTCGCGGTGAGCAGTTCTTC

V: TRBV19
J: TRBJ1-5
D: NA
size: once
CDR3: CASSITRNQPQHF
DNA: TGTGCCAGTAGTATAACCCGAAATCAGCCCCAGCATTTT

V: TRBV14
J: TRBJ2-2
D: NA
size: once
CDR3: CASSIQRISGELFF
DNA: TGTGCCAGCAGTATCCAGAGAATATCCGGGGAGCTGTTTTTT

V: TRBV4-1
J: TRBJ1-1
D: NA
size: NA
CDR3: CASSHPKEDVLNTEAFF
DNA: TGCGCCAGCAGCCATCCCAAGGAGGACGTCTTGAACACTGAAGCTTTCTTT

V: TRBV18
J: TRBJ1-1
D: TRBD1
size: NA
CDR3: CASSPPAGGSGTEAFF
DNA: TGTGCCAGCTCACCCCCGGCAGGGGGCTCGGGAACTGAAGCTTTCTTT

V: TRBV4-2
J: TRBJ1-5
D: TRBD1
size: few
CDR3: CASSRQGGNQPQHF
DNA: TGTGCCAGCAGCCGACAGGGAGGCAATCAGCCCCAGCATTTT

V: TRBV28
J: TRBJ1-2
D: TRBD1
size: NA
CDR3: CASSSWLLQGAPGYTF
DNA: TGTGCCAGCAGTTCATGGCTATTACAGGGGGCGCCTGGCTACACCTTC

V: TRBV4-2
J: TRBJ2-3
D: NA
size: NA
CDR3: CASSQELSQGYTDTQYF
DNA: TGTGCCAGCAGCCAAGAGCTGAGTCAGGGATACACAGATACGCAGTATTTT

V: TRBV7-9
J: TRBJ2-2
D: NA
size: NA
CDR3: CAPWVTGELFF
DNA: TGTGCCCCCTGGGTAACCGGGGAGCTGTTTTTT

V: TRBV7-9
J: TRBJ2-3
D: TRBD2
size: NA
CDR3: CASSLGTSGTRSTDTQYF
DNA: TGTGCCAGCAGCTTAGGGACTAGCGGGACAAGAAGCACAGATACGCAGTATTTT

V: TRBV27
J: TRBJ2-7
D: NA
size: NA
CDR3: CASSLKQTDYEQYF
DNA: TGTGCCAGCAGTTTAAAACAGACCGACTACGAGCAGTACTTC

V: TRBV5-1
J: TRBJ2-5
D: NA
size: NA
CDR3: CASSLSENSFGKRPQYF
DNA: TGCGCCAGCAGCTTGAGTGAGAATAGCTTCGGCAAGAGACCCCAGTACTTC

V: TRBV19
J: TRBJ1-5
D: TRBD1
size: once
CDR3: CASLRGRGGGNQPQHF
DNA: TGTGCCAGTCTCAGGGGGCGCGGGGGTGGTAATCAGCCCCAGCATTTT

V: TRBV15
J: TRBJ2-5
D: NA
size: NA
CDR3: CATSRKTDQETQYF
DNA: TGTGCCACCAGCAGAAAGACAGACCAAGAGACCCAGTACTTC

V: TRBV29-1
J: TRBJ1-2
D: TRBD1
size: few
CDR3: CSTQGDGYGYTF
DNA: TGCAGCACCCAGGGGGACGGCTATGGCTACACCTTC

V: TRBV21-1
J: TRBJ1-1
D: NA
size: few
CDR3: CASPNSPMNTEAFF
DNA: TGTGCCAGCCCCAACAGCCCAATGAACACTGAAGCTTTCTTT

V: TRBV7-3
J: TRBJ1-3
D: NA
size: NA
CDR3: CASSLTGTLGNTIYF
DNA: TGTGCCAGCAGCTTAACGGGGACACTCGGAAACACCATATATTTT

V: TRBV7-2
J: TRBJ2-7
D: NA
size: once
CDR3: CASSSGLAYEQYF
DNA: TGTGCCAGCAGCTCCGGACTGGCCTACGAGCAGTACTTC

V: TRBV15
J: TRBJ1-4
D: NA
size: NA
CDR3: CATSRDNGNEKLFF
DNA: TGTGCCACCAGCAGAGATAACGGAAATGAAAAACTGTTTTTT